These 8 T cell receptor beta chains were sequenced from one sample in a study of T cells after yellow fever vaccination (dated by TCRdb to the late 2010s). The treatment or condition label, as the study defines it: live attenuated yellow fever vaccine strain. The library was built by means of 5' RACE. The sequencer was an Illumina HiSeq 2500. The raw public data were reprocessed by TCRdb itself: fastp quality trimming at Q25, MiXCR clonotype calling, in-frame beta chains only. A single entry per CDR3 protein holds the most common genes and DNA from its merged rows. A total of hundreds of thousands of distinct CDR3 sequences appear in this sample, approximately 13% of them only once. In total, the top ten clones hold 14% to 15% of the sample. The specimen comprised PBMCs, sampled on the day of the yellow fever booster vaccination. The receptors originated from a man aged 25 to 40 who received the YFV17D yellow fever vaccine.

The chain recombines TRBV20-1 with TRBJ2-1, with D hard to call. The CDR3 totals 14 residues. Germline CDR1 DFQATT, CDR2 SNEGSKA (reference sequence). Trimming shortened V by 4 bases and J by 0 bases, and 10 bases separated the two germline ends. The CDR3 bases are TGCAGTGCTAATCGACTGAGCTCCTACAATGAGCAGTTCTTC. Translation: CSANRLSSYNEQFF.

The J gene is TRBJ2-1, the V gene TRBV5-4; tentative D call: TRBD2 (5 bases). Germline V gives CDR1 SGHNT, CDR2 YYREEE (reference sequence). V was clipped by 4 bases and J by 8 bases, with 19 bases between them. The CDR3 has 15 amino acids. DNA for the CDR3: TGTGCCAGCAGCGCCCTATCGGGGAGTATCGATGAGCAGTTCTTC. Translating it yields CASSALSGSIDEQFF.

This chain links TRBV19 with TRBJ1-6; D uncertain. Trimming removed 4 bases at V and 8 bases at J, with 18 bases between. Germline assignment: CDR1 LNHDA and CDR2 SQIVND (reference sequence). The CDR3 spans 16 residues. The CDR3 loop reads CASSKIVEMTDSPLHF. The CDR3, as DNA: TGTGCCAGTAGTAAAATAGTGGAGATGACCGATTCACCCCTCCACTTT.

The chain recombines TRBV29-1 with TRBJ2-1, with 9 bases identical to TRBD2. This CDR3 has 14 residues. The ends lost 4 bases at V and 7 bases at J; junction bases unmatched: 8. Germline assignment: CDR1 SQVTM and CDR2 ANQGSEA. Here the CDR3 reads CSVGKTSGLNEQFF. DNA of the CDR3: TGCAGCGTTGGGAAGACTAGCGGACTAAATGAGCAGTTCTTC.

This clonotype was seen only a few times. This chain joins TRBV12-3 or TRBV12-4 and TRBJ1-4, with D maybe TRBD1 (6 bases). The CDR3 length is 15 residues. V was cut by 6 bases and J by 5 bases, with 16 bases left in between. For the CDR3, the DNA is TGTGCCAGCAGACATCAGGGGCGTGGGAATGAAAAACTGTTTTTT. Protein product: CASRHQGRGNEKLFF.

The chain joins TRBV19 to TRBJ1-5, with a weak D call TRBD1 (5 bases). Looked up from germline, CDR1 is LNHDA and CDR2 is SQIVND (reference sequence). This CDR3 is built from 16 residues. Trimming took 10 bases from V and 5 from J, leaving 24 bases between them. CDR3 nucleotides: TGTGCCACCAAAGGCCAGACAGCCAAGGGGTATCAGCCCCAGCATTTT. Amino acid sequence: CATKGQTAKGYQPQHF.

The chain combines TRBV27 with TRBJ1-5; 9 bases match TRBD1. This CDR3 has 15 residues. Germline assignment: CDR1 MNHEY and CDR2 SMNVEV (reference sequence). V was clipped by 3 bases and J by 4 bases; unmatched bases: 4. CDR3 nucleotide sequence: TGTGCCAGCAGTTTTAGGGACAGGGCTAATCAGCCCCAGCATTTT. It translates to CASSFRDRANQPQHF.

This clonotype has a count of ten or more. This chain joins TRBV7-2 and TRBJ2-3; D is tentatively TRBD1 or TRBD2 (5 bases each). Trimming took off 0 bases at V and 4 bases at J, with 17 bases between the two ends. Germline CDR1 SGHTA, CDR2 FQGNSA. The CDR3 loop spans 17 amino acids. As DNA, the CDR3 is TGTGCCAGCAGCTTAGCGGAAACAGCCCGAGGGGCAGATACGCAGTATTTT. This codes for CASSLAETARGADTQYF.